The 6 T cell receptor beta chains presented below share a single source sample, sequenced in a study of T cell responses to AZD1222 COVID-19 vaccine. Measured with immunoSEQ multiplex PCR; TCRdb has only the in-frame clones, and not every one. Of fewer than 110,000 clones listed, around nine tenths are singletons. Specimen: peripheral blood, collected on day 0 of AZD1222 vaccination. The receptors originated from an adult in good health.

The sample holds a few counts of this clone. This chain uses TRBV4-1 with TRBJ1-4; 9 nucleotides line up with TRBD1. The length of the CDR3 is 14 residues. Germline CDR1 and CDR2: MGHRA and YSYEKL. V lost 5 bases and J lost 5; bases outside the gene matches: 3. The CDR3 DNA is TGCGCCAGCAGCTTGGACAGGGGAAATGAAAAACTGTTTTTT. As protein: CASSLDRGNEKLFF.

The chain combines TRBV11-2 with TRBJ2-7; TRBD1 matches 8 bases. The CDR3 contains 13 residues. V shed 5 bases, J shed 6 bases, and the junction held 6 bases outside the gene matches. Germline V gene data show CDR1 as SGHAT and CDR2 as FQNNGV. The CDR3, as DNA: TGTGCCAGCAGCCGGGACAGGCCGGTCGAGCAGTACTTC. Translated: CASSRDRPVEQYF.

The chain combines TRBV7-2 with TRBJ1-5; no firm D call. There are 13 residues in the CDR3. V was pared by 1 base and J by 6 bases, with 7 bases between. Germline CDR1 reads SGHTA; CDR2 reads FQGNSA. The CDR3 coding sequence is TGTGCCAGCAGCTTAGGTTGGTTTCAGCCCCAGCATTTT. It codes for CASSLGWFQPQHF.

The CDR3 loop is CASSLGSSGGPYEQYF. CDR3 bases: TGCGCCAGCAGCTTGGGATCTTCGGGGGGGCCCTACGAGCAGTACTTC. This chain connects TRBV5-1 to TRBJ2-7, with 8 bases identical to TRBD2. Trimming removed 0 bases from V and 2 bases from J; junction bases left unmatched: 7. Looked up from germline, CDR1 is SGHRS and CDR2 is YFSETQ. The CDR3 is 16 amino acids.

V is TRBV7-2 and J is TRBJ2-3; TRBD2 aligns across 10 bases. Germline CDR1 is SGHTA and CDR2 is FQGNSA. Trimming at V came to 3 bases and at J to 6 bases, leaving 3 bases not matched to a gene. The CDR3 has 14 residues. CDR3 coding DNA: TGTGCCAGCAGCTTTAGCGGGGGGTATGATACGCAGTATTTT. It encodes CASSFSGGYDTQYF.

This clone was counted once. J is TRBJ1-5 and V is TRBV6-2 or TRBV6-3; TRBD1 might be the D (6 bases). The CDR3 spans 19 residues. Germline assignment: CDR1 MNHEY and CDR2 SVGEGT. Trimming shortened V by 0 bases and J by 2 bases, and 20 bases separated the two germline ends. The CDR3 sequence is CASSYSLRDMIDRNQPQHF. CDR3 coding DNA: TGTGCCAGCAGTTACTCTTTACGGGACATGATAGATCGCAATCAGCCCCAGCATTTT.